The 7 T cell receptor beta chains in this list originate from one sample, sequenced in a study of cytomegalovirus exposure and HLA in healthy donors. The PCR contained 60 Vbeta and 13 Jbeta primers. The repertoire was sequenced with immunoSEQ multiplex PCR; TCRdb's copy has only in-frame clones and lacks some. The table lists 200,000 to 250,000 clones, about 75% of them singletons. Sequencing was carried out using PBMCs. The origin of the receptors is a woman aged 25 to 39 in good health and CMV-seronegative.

CDR3 sequence: CASSLKTGTDTDTQYF. The CDR3 bases are TGCGCCAGCAGCTTGAAGACAGGGACGGATACAGATACGCAGTATTTT. V usage is TRBV5-1 and J usage is TRBJ2-3; 7 nucleotides agree with TRBD1. The germline gives CDR1 SGHRS, CDR2 YFSETQ. The CDR3 is 16 amino acids. Trimming at V came to 1 base and at J to 3 bases, leaving 8 bases not matched to a gene.

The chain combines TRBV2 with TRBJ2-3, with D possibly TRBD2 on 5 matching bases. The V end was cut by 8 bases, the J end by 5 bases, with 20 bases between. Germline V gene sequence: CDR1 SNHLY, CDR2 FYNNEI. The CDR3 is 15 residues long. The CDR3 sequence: CASLGDGEGLDTQYF. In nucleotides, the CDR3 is TGTGCCAGCTTAGGAGACGGAGAGGGCCTAGATACGCAGTATTTT. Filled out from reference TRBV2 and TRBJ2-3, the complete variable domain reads EPEVTQTPSHQVTQMGQEVILRCVPISNHLYFYWYRQILGQKVEFLVSFYNNEISEKSEIFDDQFSVERPDGSNFTLKIRSTKLEDSAMYFCASLGDGEGLDTQYFGPGTRLTVL.

CDR3 nucleotides: TGTGCCAGCGTAAACAGGGAGGGAGGGACTGAAGCTTTCTTT. Encoded protein: CASVNREGGTEAFF. V usage is TRBV27 and J usage is TRBJ1-1; D possibly corresponds to TRBD1 (6 bases). Germline values: CDR1 MNHEY, CDR2 SMNVEV (reference sequence). Deletions cut 8 bases from V and 5 bases from J, with 18 bases between. This CDR3 is 14 amino acids long.

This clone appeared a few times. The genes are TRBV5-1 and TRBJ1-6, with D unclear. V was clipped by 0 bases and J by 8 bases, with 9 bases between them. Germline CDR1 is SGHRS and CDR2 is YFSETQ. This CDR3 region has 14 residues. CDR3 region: CASSLDGFDSPLHF. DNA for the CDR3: TGCGCCAGCAGCTTGGACGGTTTCGATTCACCCCTCCACTTT.

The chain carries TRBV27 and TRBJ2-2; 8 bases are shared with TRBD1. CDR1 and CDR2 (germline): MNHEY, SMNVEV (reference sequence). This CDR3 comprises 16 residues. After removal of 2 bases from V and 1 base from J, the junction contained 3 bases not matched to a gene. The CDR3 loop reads CASSLQGTGNTGELFF. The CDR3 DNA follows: TGTGCCAGCAGTTTACAGGGGACAGGGAACACCGGGGAGCTGTTTTTT.

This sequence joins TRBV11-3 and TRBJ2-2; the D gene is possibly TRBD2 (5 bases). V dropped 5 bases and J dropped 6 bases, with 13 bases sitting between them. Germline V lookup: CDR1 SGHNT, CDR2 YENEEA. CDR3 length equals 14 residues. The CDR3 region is CASSKERGAGELFF. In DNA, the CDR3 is TGTGCCAGCAGCAAAGAACGGGGTGCCGGGGAGCTGTTTTTT. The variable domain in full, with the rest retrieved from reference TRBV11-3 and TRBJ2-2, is EAGVVQSPRYKIIEKKQPVAFWCNPISGHNTLYWYLQNLGQGPELLIRYENEEAVDDSQLPKDRFSAERLKGVDSTLKIQPAELGDSAVYLCASSKERGAGELFFGEGSRLTVL.

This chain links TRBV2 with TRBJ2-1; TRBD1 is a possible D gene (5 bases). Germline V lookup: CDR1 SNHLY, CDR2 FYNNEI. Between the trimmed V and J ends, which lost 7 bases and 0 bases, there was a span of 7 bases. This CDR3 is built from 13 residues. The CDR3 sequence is CASMDNSYNEQFF. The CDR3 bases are TGTGCCAGCATGGACAACTCCTACAATGAGCAGTTCTTC.